The entry below gives a single T cell receptor (beta chain) sequence along with its context. With 500 ng total RNA as template and a constant-region primer, TCR beta cDNA was made. Three nested multiplex PCR rounds of slightly modified ARM-PCR generated TCR beta libraries. The two initial PCR rounds, around 11 cycles each, used TRBV1-TRBV30 forward and C-beta reverse primers. TCRdb redid the calling of the multiplex PCR reads with MiXCR, one entry per CDR3 protein. The sample shows approximately 300,000 distinct CDR3 sequences, less than 75% of them seen only once. The germline V gene encodes CDR1 SQVTM and CDR2 ANQGSEA. This CDR3 comprises 14 residues. With 6 bases clipped from V and 5 bases from J, the junction kept 8 bases outside the gene matches. The data belong to a study of tumor-infiltrating lymphocytes in primary liver carcinoma. Study-wide background: The tumors ranged from about 4 to 10 cm across and fell within stage T1-T3 N0M0.

The authors took blood RNA from unsorted whole blood and also extracted germline DNA. The clonotype was recovered from a middle-aged man with primary liver carcinoma and hepatitis B virus infection. The chain has TRBV29-1 and TRBJ1-5, with 9 positions matching TRBD1. Sample: peripheral blood. The CDR3 sequence is CSVLTGGGDQPQHF. In DNA form, the CDR3 reads TGCAGCGTGTTAACAGGGGGCGGCGATCAGCCCCAGCATTTT.